Listed here are 12 T cell receptor beta chains from one sample, sequenced in a study of blood T cell repertoires in COVID-19 (dated by TCRdb to 2020 to 2022). The library was obtained by the immunoSEQ multiplex PCR assay. Drawn from immuneACCESS, this table holds only the in-frame rearrangements with V and J called that TCRdb kept. Clones are partly lost; checked studies trace under half to an unresolved V gene and leave the rest unexplained. The table for this sample lists 200,000 to 250,000 clones; around four fifths of them were counted only once. The top ten clones comprise about 2% of the sample. Sequencing input: peripheral blood. Receptor source: a woman aged 80 or older with acute or convalescent COVID-19.

V and J are TRBV7-8 and TRBJ2-5, with 7 bases identical to TRBD1. CDR3 length: 17 residues. Germline V lookup: CDR1 SGHVS, CDR2 FQNEAQ. The trim removed 2 bases at V and 5 bases at J, leaving 14 bases unmatched. The CDR3 DNA follows: TGTGCCAGCAGCTTAAGGGGGCAGTCATGGGAGAGGGAGACCCAGTACTTC. Protein product: CASSLRGQSWERETQYF.

The V and J genes are TRBV7-2 and TRBJ2-5; D is unresolved. Germline CDR1 SGHTA, CDR2 FQGNSA. Trimming took 0 bases from V and 5 from J, leaving 7 bases between them. The CDR3 consists of 13 residues. Written as DNA, the CDR3 is TGTGCCAGCAGCTTAGCTAGCCGGGAGACCCAGTACTTC. Translating it yields CASSLASRETQYF.

This clone was recorded only once. This sequence joins TRBV7-8 and TRBJ1-1; TRBD1 might be the D (5 bases). CDR3 size: 15 residues. Germline V lookup: CDR1 SGHVS, CDR2 FQNEAQ. Trimming cost V 1 base and J 2 bases, with 11 bases left between them. The CDR3 DNA is TGTGCCAGCAGCTTAGTGGGGGGGGGTAACACTGAAGCTTTCTTT. Protein: CASSLVGGGNTEAFF.

The chain carries TRBV29-1 and TRBJ2-1; the D gene is possibly TRBD1 (5 bases). From germline, CDR1 is SQVTM and CDR2 ANQGSEA. The ends were cut back, 8 bases at V and 2 bases at J, with 10 bases in the middle. CDR3 length equals 12 residues. DNA of the CDR3: TGCAGCCTTACGACAGCCTACAATGAGCAGTTCTTC. Translated: CSLTTAYNEQFF.

CDR3 loop: CASSQDLVFPSTDTQYF. DNA for the CDR3: TGTGCCAGCAGCCAAGACTTAGTTTTCCCTAGCACAGATACGCAGTATTTT. J is TRBJ2-3 and V is TRBV4-2; D is ambiguous. This CDR3 has 17 residues. Trimming stripped 0 bases from V and 0 bases from J, with 13 bases between. The germline V gene has CDR1 LGHNA and CDR2 YNFKEQ.

This clone has a handful of counts. The chain uses TRBV24-1 and TRBJ2-1; TRBD2 matches at 15 bases. Germline V gene lookup returns CDR1 KGHDR and CDR2 SFDVKD. Trimming took 9 bases from V and 8 from J; bases not matched to a gene: 13. This CDR3 comprises 17 residues. CDR3 in amino acids: CATATRTSGRAWDEQFF. The DNA for the CDR3 is TGTGCCACCGCGACTAGGACTAGCGGGAGGGCATGGGATGAGCAGTTCTTC.

The V gene is TRBV3-1 (or the pseudogene TRBV3-2), the J gene TRBJ2-4; a weak D match, TRBD2 (7 bases). V lost 0 bases and J lost 7, with 22 bases in between. This CDR3 is 18 amino acids long. Germline V gene sequence: CDR1 LGHDT, CDR2 YNNKEL (reference sequence). CDR3 amino acids: CASSQECRGATLVNIQYF. In DNA, the CDR3 is TGTGCCAGCAGCCAAGAGTGTCGGGGGGCCACATTAGTGAACATTCAGTACTTC.

This rearrangement joins TRBV28 to TRBJ1-3; D is uncertain. This CDR3 has 15 amino acids. Germline V gene sequence: CDR1 MDHEN, CDR2 SYDVKM. Trimming removed 6 bases at V and 3 bases at J, with 15 bases between. CDR3 residues: CASSRREGYGNTIYF. As DNA, the CDR3 is TGTGCCAGCAGCCGCCGGGAGGGTTATGGAAACACCATATATTTT.

The V and J genes are TRBV5-8 and TRBJ2-7; possibly TRBD1 for D (6 bases). The V end was cut by 0 bases, the J end by 1 base, with 17 bases between. This CDR3 is built from 17 residues. From germline, CDR1 is SGHTS and CDR2 YDEGEE. The CDR3 nucleotides read TGTGCCAGCAGCTTGGTACCGTGGGGGCAGGGGTCCTACGAGCAGTACTTC. It yields the protein CASSLVPWGQGSYEQYF.

V usage is TRBV27 and J usage is TRBJ2-5; 10 bases are a match to TRBD1. The V gene's germline CDR1 is MNHEY and CDR2 SMNVEV (reference sequence). The CDR3 extends over 15 amino acids. Unmatched junction bases numbered 9, after V lost 5 bases and J lost 6 bases. In DNA form, the CDR3 reads TGTGCCAGCAGTAGACAGGGGGCTTCGGGAAAGACCCAGTACTTC. Encoded protein: CASSRQGASGKTQYF.

The DNA of the CDR3 is TGTGCCAGCGGGGTTGGGGCTAGCGGAGAGACCCAGTACTTC. Amino acid sequence: CASGVGASGETQYF. V and J are TRBV14 and TRBJ2-5, with 7 bases identical to TRBD2. The CDR3 loop spans 14 amino acids. J was trimmed by 4 bases and V by 8 bases; bases with no gene match: 10. Germline loops: CDR1 SGHDN, CDR2 FVKESK.

This clone came up once. V usage is TRBV18 and J usage is TRBJ2-2; D is undetermined. V was clipped by 4 bases and J by 0 bases, with 21 bases between them. The CDR3 runs to 19 residues. Germline CDR1 KGHSH, CDR2 LQKENI. The CDR3 is CASSRVRSNTKSNTGELFF. The CDR3 DNA follows: TGTGCCAGCTCACGAGTCAGGTCCAACACCAAATCGAACACCGGGGAGCTGTTTTTT. The whole variable domain, filled in from reference TRBV18 and TRBJ2-2, reads NAGVMQNPRHLVRRRGQEARLRCSPMKGHSHVYWYRQLPEEGLKFMVYLQKENIIDESGMPKERFSAEFPKEGPSILRIQQVVRGDSAAYFCASSRVRSNTKSNTGELFFGEGSRLTVL.